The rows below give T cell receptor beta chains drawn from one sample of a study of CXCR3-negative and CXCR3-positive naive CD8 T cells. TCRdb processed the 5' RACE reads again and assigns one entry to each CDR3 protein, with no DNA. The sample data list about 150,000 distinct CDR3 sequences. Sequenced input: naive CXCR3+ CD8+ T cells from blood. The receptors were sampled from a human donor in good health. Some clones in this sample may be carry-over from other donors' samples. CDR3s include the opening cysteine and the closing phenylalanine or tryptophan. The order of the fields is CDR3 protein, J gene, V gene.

cdr3_aa: CASSSSDEQFF
j_call: TRBJ2-1
v_call: TRBV7-6

cdr3_aa: CSASGGETQYF
j_call: TRBJ2-5
v_call: TRBV20-1

cdr3_aa: CASSLAGPETETQYF
j_call: TRBJ2-5
v_call: TRBV12-3/TRBV12-4

cdr3_aa: CASSLGVLNEQFF
j_call: TRBJ2-1
v_call: TRBV7-9

cdr3_aa: CASSYSTGAGVGTEAFF
j_call: TRBJ1-1
v_call: TRBV6-5

cdr3_aa: CASSQDPPQGSSYNEQFF
j_call: TRBJ2-1
v_call: TRBV4-3

cdr3_aa: CASSYRQGAGETQYF
j_call: TRBJ2-5
v_call: TRBV7-7

cdr3_aa: CASRGTATSDTQYF
j_call: TRBJ2-3
v_call: TRBV28

cdr3_aa: CASRSNPGYRPYEQYF
j_call: TRBJ2-7
v_call: TRBV13

cdr3_aa: CASSQTSGKGDEQFF
j_call: TRBJ2-1
v_call: TRBV6-5

cdr3_aa: CASTGGAWDEQYF
j_call: TRBJ2-7
v_call: TRBV6-2/TRBV6-3

cdr3_aa: CASLGGVNTEAFF
j_call: TRBJ1-1
v_call: TRBV27

cdr3_aa: CASSLGTRSYEQYF
j_call: TRBJ2-7
v_call: TRBV7-9

cdr3_aa: CASSLAGGPSGELFF
j_call: TRBJ2-2
v_call: TRBV7-3

cdr3_aa: CASSSLMGAGGRWQYF
j_call: TRBJ2-7
v_call: TRBV27

cdr3_aa: CASRWTAVSLHF
j_call: TRBJ1-6
v_call: TRBV6-4

cdr3_aa: CSVVWTAGNTIYF
j_call: TRBJ1-3
v_call: TRBV29-1

cdr3_aa: CASSWTGDQETQYF
j_call: TRBJ2-5
v_call: TRBV27

cdr3_aa: CASSKLENTEAFF
j_call: TRBJ1-1
v_call: TRBV21-1

cdr3_aa: CSARSLAEAFF
j_call: TRBJ1-1
v_call: TRBV20-1

cdr3_aa: CASSEEGGTQYF
j_call: TRBJ2-5
v_call: TRBV9

cdr3_aa: CSARGINPEAFF
j_call: TRBJ1-1
v_call: TRBV20-1

cdr3_aa: CASSDPYAGNTIYF
j_call: TRBJ1-3
v_call: TRBV2

cdr3_aa: CASSPGPGDGYTF
j_call: TRBJ1-2
v_call: TRBV18

cdr3_aa: CSARDLGIEQYF
j_call: TRBJ2-7
v_call: TRBV20-1

cdr3_aa: CASSDPQGLAGNNEQFF
j_call: TRBJ2-1
v_call: TRBV2

cdr3_aa: CASSILDRGRMDTEAFF
j_call: TRBJ1-1
v_call: TRBV19

cdr3_aa: CASTKILAGDHQETQYF
j_call: TRBJ2-5
v_call: TRBV7-9

cdr3_aa: CSVANERTGQNEQYF
j_call: TRBJ2-7
v_call: TRBV29-1

cdr3_aa: CSAESGTSFTYEQYF
j_call: TRBJ2-7
v_call: TRBV20-1

cdr3_aa: CASSQPGQANTEAFF
j_call: TRBJ1-1
v_call: TRBV4-2

cdr3_aa: CASSPGYRGGLNEQFF
j_call: TRBJ2-1
v_call: TRBV4-2

cdr3_aa: CASTRENTDTQYF
j_call: TRBJ2-3
v_call: TRBV25-1

cdr3_aa: CASSTTGIFSYGYTF
j_call: TRBJ1-2
v_call: TRBV7-2

cdr3_aa: CASNLTGGGPPYNEQFF
j_call: TRBJ2-1
v_call: TRBV11-2

cdr3_aa: CASRTGFHEQYF
j_call: TRBJ2-7
v_call: TRBV27

cdr3_aa: CASSQVLTGDYEQYF
j_call: TRBJ2-7
v_call: TRBV14

cdr3_aa: CASRKGTGRDQPQHF
j_call: TRBJ1-5
v_call: TRBV25-1

cdr3_aa: CASGGTAYTGELFF
j_call: TRBJ2-2
v_call: TRBV12-3/TRBV12-4

cdr3_aa: CASSTGNYNEQFF
j_call: TRBJ2-1
v_call: TRBV5-5

cdr3_aa: CASSQDPGSIGYTF
j_call: TRBJ1-2
v_call: TRBV14

cdr3_aa: CASISGYNEQFF
j_call: TRBJ2-1
v_call: TRBV6-1

cdr3_aa: CASSLGRAGANVLTF
j_call: TRBJ2-6
v_call: TRBV27

cdr3_aa: CASSARNPLSGANVLTF
j_call: TRBJ2-6
v_call: TRBV7-9

cdr3_aa: CASSWDRAAYEQYF
j_call: TRBJ2-7
v_call: TRBV4-1

cdr3_aa: CASSATGSLAGPYNEQFF
j_call: TRBJ2-1
v_call: TRBV7-9

cdr3_aa: CASSHLYEQYF
j_call: TRBJ2-7
v_call: TRBV4-1

cdr3_aa: CASSILDILGEKLFF
j_call: TRBJ1-4
v_call: TRBV28

cdr3_aa: CAISENPVAAGGGREQYF
j_call: TRBJ2-7
v_call: TRBV10-3

cdr3_aa: CASSLAGDYTEAFF
j_call: TRBJ1-1
v_call: TRBV5-1

cdr3_aa: CSVEDLRGEKLFF
j_call: TRBJ1-4
v_call: TRBV29-1

cdr3_aa: CASSQARQASNYGYTF
j_call: TRBJ1-2
v_call: TRBV4-3

cdr3_aa: CASSWDPNTVAFF
j_call: TRBJ1-1
v_call: TRBV27

cdr3_aa: CASSLVEPAPGELFF
j_call: TRBJ2-2
v_call: TRBV7-9

cdr3_aa: CATVGGRRNTEAFF
j_call: TRBJ1-1
v_call: TRBV25-1

cdr3_aa: CASRSSYTAEAFF
j_call: TRBJ1-1
v_call: TRBV7-9

cdr3_aa: CASSHKQGVDEQYF
j_call: TRBJ2-7
v_call: TRBV4-1